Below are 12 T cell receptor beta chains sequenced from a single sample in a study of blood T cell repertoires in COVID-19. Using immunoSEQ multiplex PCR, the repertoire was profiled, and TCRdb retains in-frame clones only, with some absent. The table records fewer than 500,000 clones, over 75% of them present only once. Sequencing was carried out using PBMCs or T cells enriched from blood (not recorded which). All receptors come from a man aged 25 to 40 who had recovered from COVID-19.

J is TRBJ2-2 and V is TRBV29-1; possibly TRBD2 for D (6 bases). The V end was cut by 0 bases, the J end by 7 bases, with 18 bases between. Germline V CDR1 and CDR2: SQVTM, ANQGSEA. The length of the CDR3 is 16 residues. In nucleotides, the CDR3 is TGCAGCGTTGAAGATGTTTTGGGGGGAGGCGGCGGGGAGCTGTTTTTT. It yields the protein CSVEDVLGGGGGELFF.

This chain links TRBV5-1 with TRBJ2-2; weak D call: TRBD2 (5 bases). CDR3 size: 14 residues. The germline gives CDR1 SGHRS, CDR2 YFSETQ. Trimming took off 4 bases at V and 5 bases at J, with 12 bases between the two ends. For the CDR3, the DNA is TGCGCCAGCAGCGAGGTACGGGGAACCGGGGAGCTGTTTTTT. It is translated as CASSEVRGTGELFF.

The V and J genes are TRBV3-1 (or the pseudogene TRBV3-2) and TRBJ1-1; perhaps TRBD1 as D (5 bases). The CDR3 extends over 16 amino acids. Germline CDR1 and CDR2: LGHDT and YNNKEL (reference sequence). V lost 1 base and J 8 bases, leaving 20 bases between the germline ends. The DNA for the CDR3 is TGTGCCAGCAGCCAAGCTGTCTCGGGGGGTCGACTCGAAGCTTTCTTT. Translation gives CASSQAVSGGRLEAFF.

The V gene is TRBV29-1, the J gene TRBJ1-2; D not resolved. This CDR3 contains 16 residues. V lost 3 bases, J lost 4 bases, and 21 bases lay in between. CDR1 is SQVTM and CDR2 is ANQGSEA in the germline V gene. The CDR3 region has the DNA TGCAGCGTTGATATTGATTTTCTGGGCCGGGGCTATGGCTACACCTTC. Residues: CSVDIDFLGRGYGYTF.

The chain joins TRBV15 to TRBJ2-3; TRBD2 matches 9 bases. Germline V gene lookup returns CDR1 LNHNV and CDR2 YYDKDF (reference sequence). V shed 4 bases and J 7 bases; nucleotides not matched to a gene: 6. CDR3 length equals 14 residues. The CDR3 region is CATSIASGENTQYF. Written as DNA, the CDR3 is TGTGCCACCAGCATCGCTAGCGGGGAAAATACGCAGTATTTT.

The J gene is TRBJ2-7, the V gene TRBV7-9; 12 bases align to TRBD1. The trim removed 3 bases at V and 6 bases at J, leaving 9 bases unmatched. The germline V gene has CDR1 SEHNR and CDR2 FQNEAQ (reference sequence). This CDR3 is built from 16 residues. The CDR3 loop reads CASSLAGTGGSGEQYF. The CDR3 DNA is TGTGCCAGCAGCTTGGCCGGGACAGGGGGCTCGGGCGAGCAGTACTTC.

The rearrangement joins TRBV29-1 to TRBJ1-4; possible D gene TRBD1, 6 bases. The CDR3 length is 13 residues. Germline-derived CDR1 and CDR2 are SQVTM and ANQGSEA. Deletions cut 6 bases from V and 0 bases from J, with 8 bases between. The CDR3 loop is CSVQGATNEKLFF. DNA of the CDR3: TGCAGCGTACAGGGCGCAACTAATGAAAAACTGTTTTTT.

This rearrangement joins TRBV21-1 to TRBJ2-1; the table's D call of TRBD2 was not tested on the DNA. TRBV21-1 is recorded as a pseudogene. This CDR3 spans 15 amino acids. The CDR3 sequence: CASSKATSGSNEQFF. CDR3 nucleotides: TGTGCCAGCAGCAAAGCTACTAGCGGGAGCAATGAGCAGTTCTTC.

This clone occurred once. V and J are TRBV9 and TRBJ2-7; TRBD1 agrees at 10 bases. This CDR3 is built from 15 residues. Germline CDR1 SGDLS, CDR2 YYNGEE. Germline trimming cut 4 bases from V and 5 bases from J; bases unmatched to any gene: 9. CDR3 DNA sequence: TGTGCCAGCAGCTTCAGAGGGACAGGGGTCGACGAGCAGTACTTC. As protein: CASSFRGTGVDEQYF.

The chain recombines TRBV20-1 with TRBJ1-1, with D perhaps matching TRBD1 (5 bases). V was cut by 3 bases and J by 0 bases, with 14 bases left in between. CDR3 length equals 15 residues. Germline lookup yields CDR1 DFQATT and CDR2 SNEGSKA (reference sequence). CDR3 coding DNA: TGCAGTGCTAGTCCGTCGACAGACATGAACACTGAAGCTTTCTTT. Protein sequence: CSASPSTDMNTEAFF.

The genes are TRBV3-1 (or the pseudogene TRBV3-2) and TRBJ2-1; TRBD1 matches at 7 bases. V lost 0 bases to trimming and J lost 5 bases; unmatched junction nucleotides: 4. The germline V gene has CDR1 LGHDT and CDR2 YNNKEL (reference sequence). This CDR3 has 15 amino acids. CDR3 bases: TGTGCCAGCAGCCAAGAAGGACAGGCCCACAATGAGCAGTTCTTC. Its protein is CASSQEGQAHNEQFF.

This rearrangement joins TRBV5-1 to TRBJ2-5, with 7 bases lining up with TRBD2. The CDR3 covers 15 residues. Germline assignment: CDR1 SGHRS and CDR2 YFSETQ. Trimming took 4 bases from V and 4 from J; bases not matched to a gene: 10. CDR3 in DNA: TGCGCCAGCAGCCGCGGGACTACCGGGGGAGAGACCCAGTACTTC. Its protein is CASSRGTTGGETQYF.